This TCR beta chain was identified in a study of blood T cell repertoires in COVID-19. About the research overall: The origin of the acute and convalescent COVID-19 samples was the United States, Italy and Spain. T cells, B-cell-depleted T cells, or PBMCs supplied cDNA or gDNA.

The assay was immunoSEQ multiplex PCR, and TCRdb's table has in-frame clones only and misses some. Counted here are 650,000 to 800,000 clones, around 89% occurring once; the ten biggest clones make up about 0.26%. Germline V gene data show CDR1 as MNHEY and CDR2 as SVGAGI. V was cut by 6 bases and J by 8 bases, with 13 bases left in between. CDR3 size: 13 residues. The receptor comes from a woman between 18 and 30 years old with acute or convalescent COVID-19. The chain uses TRBV6-5 and TRBJ1-4; no reliable D call. Sequenced material: peripheral blood. CDR3: CASRPLSREKLFF. Here the CDR3 DNA reads TGTGCCAGCAGACCCCTTTCGAGAGAAAAACTGTTTTTT.